This T cell receptor beta chain was sequenced for a study of CD8 T cells in Susac syndrome. Germline trimming cut 2 bases from V and 1 base from J; bases unmatched to any gene: 4. CDR1 MNHEY and CDR2 SVGEGT come from the germline V gene. The CDR3 consists of 15 residues. High-throughput TCR beta sequencing covered peripheral CD8+ and CD4+ T cells. Under recently defined diagnostic criteria, the patients with Susac syndrome qualified as having definite or probable disease. RNA, at about 0.45 to 1 ug, was reverse transcribed with random hexamers. One entry per CDR3 protein results from TCRdb running MiXCR on the immunoSEQ multiplex PCR reads. The data contain approximately 100,000 distinct CDR3 sequences, around 94% of them singletons. Study outcomes and limitations: The total CD8+ repertoires yielded 15 to 20 Susac-specific public clones and the CD8+ TEMRA repertoires yielded about 5.

Notes on this clonotype: Its antigen is not known.

The rearrangement joins TRBV6-2 or TRBV6-3 to TRBJ1-1; 7 bases line up with TRBD1. The specimen sequenced was CD8+ T cells from PBMCs. This TCR derives from a human donor with Susac syndrome. The DNA for the CDR3 is TGTGCCAGCAGTTACGCGGGACAGACGAACACTGAAGCTTTCTTT. Its protein product is CASSYAGQTNTEAFF.